This TCR beta chain was captured in a study of graft-versus-host responses after intestinal transplantation (dated by TCRdb to about 2021). Describing the broader study: Multivisceral, liver-intestinal, or isolated intestinal transplants were received by the recipients. Every recipient was given anti-thymocyte globulin induction, then maintenance tacrolimus and steroids for about three years. Bulk TCR-beta CDR3 sequencing was used to track graft-versus-host and host-versus-graft alloreactive T cell clones in the graft, circulation and bone marrow after intestinal transplantation. Alloreactive clones were identified by sequencing pre-transplant mixed lymphocyte reaction products and comparing them with unstimulated pre-transplant donor and recipient T cells. The cohort enrolled about two dozen intestinal transplant recipients, one of whom was a retransplant, and 3 patients without pretransplant specimens were excluded. A peak of at least 4% donor T cells among recipient peripheral blood mononuclear cells was the definition used for donor T cell macrochimerism. Samples from a few later patients were sequenced in-house on an Illumina MiSeq with MiXCR processing rather than by the commercial service.

Paper-wide results and their limitations: Conclusions were limited by the relatively low number and heterogeneity of intestinal transplant patients. Early after transplant, peak levels of circulating GvH clones were associated with declines in HvG clones. GvH clones were detected in recipient bone marrow, and some of these GvH clones were observed earlier in ileal mucosa or blood, consistent with an intestinal mucosal origin. High GvH to HvG T cell clonal ratios were observed in the allografts of patients with donor T cell macrochimerism.

V loses 0 bases of germline sequence and J loses 4 bases, and the interval between the two ends is 12 bases. From a lookup of the germline V gene, CDR1 and CDR2 are SGHRS and YFSETQ. There are 15 amino acids in the CDR3, from cysteine to phenylalanine inclusive. Of the read, only the CDR3 DNA is kept; its 45 bases are in frame from base 1. Details on this clone: Its cognate antigen has yet to be identified. No base-level quality is on record; no much larger clone is a single base apart.

The sample's time point label, in plain terms: cells obtained before transplantation from donor or recipient. CD3+CD4+ and CD3+CD8+ populations were FACS-sorted from unstimulated pre-transplant donor and recipient cells taken from spleen or lymph nodes. Library preparation used the immunoSEQ multiplex PCR assay. For most patients, genomic DNA was isolated with the Qiagen DNeasy Blood and Tissue Kit and shipped frozen to Adaptive Biotechnologies for TCR sequencing. High-throughput TCR-beta CDR3 sequencing of genomic DNA from most patients was performed by Adaptive Biotechnologies. In the original analysis: TCR sequencing data for roughly 17 patients were retrieved from Adaptive's ImmunoSEQ software; a few other patients were processed with MiXCR and VDJtools. To correct CD4 versus CD8 sorting errors, sequences present in both subsets at a frequency ratio below 5:1 were removed. CDR3 nucleotide sequences shared by donor and recipient were removed because the origin of these sequences could not be assigned. To count as alloreactive, a clone needed at least 2-fold expansion over unstimulated cells and a minimum CFSE-low frequency of 0.002% (template counts) or 0.001% (read counts). Clones were considered mappable if detected in sequenced pre-transplant spleen, lymph node, or MLR CFSE-low populations of the donor or recipient. The cumulative frequency of alloreactive clones was calculated as a percentage of all sequences, weighted by copy number. Entries here come from immuneACCESS through TCRdb and include only in-frame sequences with V and J called. Some clones fail to appear in such tables; in the studies checked, an unresolved V gene covers under half of the shortfall, and the cause of the remainder is unknown. V and J calls plus clone size are reproduced from that table; the DNA served to infer D and trimming. This sample lists about 88,000 clones; approximately 94% were detected once. The ten largest account for about 0.2% of the sample.

The receptor was derived from a human donor who was the organ donor for an intestinal transplant. The rearranged segments are TRBV5-1 and TRBJ2-3; TRBD2 could be the D gene, as 7 bases match. The source was unstimulated CD4+ T cells sorted from spleen or lymph node cells, collected before transplant. The bases read TGCGCCAGCAGCTTGGAGGCGGGGGCGCCAGATACGCAGTATTTT. It translates to CASSLEAGAPDTQYF.